This T cell receptor beta chain came from a study of cytomegalovirus exposure and HLA in healthy donors. Study findings and constraints: Later analysis found that TCR beta chains associated with HLA were more clonally expanded than other, equally common chains.

With regard to this clone: Its antigen is unknown.

Primers: 60 Vbeta forward and 13 Jbeta reverse. Measured with immunoSEQ multiplex PCR; TCRdb has only the in-frame clones, and not every one. The sample records 100,000 to 150,000 clones, 60% to 85% being singletons. CDR3 length: 15 residues. Germline CDR1 is MNHEY and CDR2 is SVGAGI. Trimming removed 7 bases at V and 2 bases at J, with 12 bases between. The sequence was obtained from a woman under 30 in good health and CMV-seronegative. The chain uses TRBV6-5 and TRBJ2-6; D might be TRBD2 (5 bases). Sequencing used PBMCs. CDR3 DNA sequence: TGTGCCAGCACCTCCGAGGGAACTGGGGCCAACGTCCTGACTTTC. Amino acid sequence: CASTSEGTGANVLTF.